This T cell receptor (beta chain) derives from a study of OX40 agonist ivuxolimab in advanced cancers. Whole-study context: Treatment of patients was with ivuxolimab, an agonistic anti-OX40 (CD134) antibody.

Regarding this clone: The antigen remains unidentified.

Sequencing was performed with immunoSEQ multiplex PCR; in TCRdb, only in-frame clones are kept and a portion is missing. The sample holds about 67,000 clones; around 87% are singletons and the top ten take roughly 3.7%. CDR1 SGHTA and CDR2 FQGTGA come from the germline V gene. Trimming took 1 base from V and 0 from J; bases not matched to a gene: 21. CDR3 length: 22 amino acids. General study findings and limits: CD4+ T cells averaged fewer expanded clones than CD8+ T cells. What antigens the expanded peripheral T cells recognized was never established. Low normalized T-cell clonal expansion also characterized some of the nonresponders.

This clonotype was obtained from an adult with an advanced solid tumor such as melanoma, head and neck, liver or kidney cancer. This sequence joins TRBV7-3 and TRBJ2-7; 10 bases align to TRBD2. The sequencing used CD4+ or CD8+ T cells sorted from blood, collected in a trial of the OX40 agonist ivuxolimab. CDR3 in amino acids: CASSLIQGARSGRERRSYEQYF. CDR3 nucleotide sequence: TGTGCCAGCAGCTTAATCCAGGGGGCCCGAAGCGGGAGGGAGCGGCGCTCCTACGAGCAGTACTTC. The full variable domain, in which reference TRBV7-3 and TRBJ2-7 provide the parts outside the CDR3, is GAGVSQTPSNKVTEKGKYVELRCDPISGHTALYWYRQSLGQGPEFLIYFQGTGAADDSGLPNDRFFAVRPEGSVSTLKIQRTERGDSAVYLCASSLIQGARSGRERRSYEQYFGPGTRLTVT.